This T cell receptor beta chain was obtained from a study of T-cell memory formation after mild COVID-19. The sample holds a few counts of this clonotype. Its antigen is not identified. Findings of the study overall: Contracting clones from day 15 to 85 showed balanced CD4/CD8; later expanders favored CD4+.

One entry per CDR3 protein, called by TCRdb with MiXCR from the 5' RACE reads. The data hold about 340,000 distinct CDR3 sequences, with 10% to 15% observed a single time. The sample consisted of PBMCs or a T cell subset sorted from them (not recorded which). This clonotype was obtained from a man younger than 35 who had mild COVID-19 (a few samples of this study predate the infection). Cell type and time point are not known.

CDR3 bases: TGTGCCAGCAGCCCCTCCGGGCAGGGACTGTTCTTC. Translated: CASSPSGQGLFF. This chain connects TRBV7-3 to TRBJ2-1, with TRBD2 as a possible D gene (6 bases). Germline assignment: CDR1 SGHTA and CDR2 FQGTGA. Deletions cut 5 bases from V and 15 bases from J, with 17 bases between. This CDR3 has 12 residues.